These T cell receptor beta chains were read from a single sample in a study of identifying expanded T cells in peripheral blood. The protocol was immunoSEQ multiplex PCR, while the TCRdb copy is restricted to in-frame clones and leaves out a portion. The sample includes under 150,000 clones, approximately 86% of them seen just once. Sequenced material: blood. The receptors were sampled from a person between 18 and 75 years old in good health. CDR3s include the opening cysteine and the closing phenylalanine or tryptophan. D genes are given only for firm matches. Clone size is given for some rows only: seen once, a few or many times, or a class if the clone is expanded.

clone_size	d_call	v_call	j_call	cdr3_aa	cdr3_nt
once	.	TRBV11-2	TRBJ1-2	CASSPLLVLNYGYTF	TGTGCCAGCAGCCCCCTGCTAGTTCTGAACTATGGCTACACCTTC
.	TRBD2	TRBV9	TRBJ2-1	CASSVGRGLGSYNEQFF	TGTGCCAGCAGCGTAGGAAGGGGACTAGGGTCCTACAATGAGCAGTTCTTC
.	.	TRBV7-3	TRBJ2-5	CASSPQPLQETQYF	TGTGCCAGCAGCCCACAACCGCTACAAGAGACCCAGTACTTC
.	.	TRBV2	TRBJ2-3	CASSEKVFTDTQYF	TGTGCCAGCAGTGAAAAGGTATTCACAGATACGCAGTATTTT
.	.	TRBV7-3	TRBJ2-7	CASSLTSSTTFHEQYF	TGTGCCAGCAGCTTAACCTCGTCCACGACTTTCCACGAGCAGTACTTC
.	TRBD2	TRBV11-2	TRBJ2-1	CASSRTSGSSYNEQFF	TGTGCCAGCAGCCGGACTAGCGGCAGCTCCTACAATGAGCAGTTCTTC
.	TRBD1	TRBV7-2	TRBJ1-4	CASSPRTGNNEKLFF	TGTGCCAGCAGCCCGAGGACAGGGAATAATGAAAAACTGTTTTTT
.	TRBD1	TRBV18	TRBJ1-1	CASSPLGQGANTEAFF	TGTGCCAGCTCACCACTTGGACAGGGGGCGAACACTGAAGCTTTCTTT
.	.	TRBV30	TRBJ1-1	CAWSHGTGTEAFF	TGTGCCTGGAGTCACGGGACGGGGACTGAAGCTTTCTTT
.	.	TRBV7-2	TRBJ2-3	CASSPYTDTQYF	TGTGCCAGCAGCCCCTACACAGATACGCAGTATTTT
.	TRBD2	TRBV13	TRBJ2-3	CASSIRTSGRGSADTQYF	TGTGCCAGCAGCATCCGGACTAGCGGGAGGGGGTCGGCAGATACGCAGTATTTT
.	TRBD1	TRBV5-4	TRBJ1-2	CASSTDRAYGYTF	TGTGCCAGCAGCACGGACAGGGCCTATGGCTACACCTTC
.	.	TRBV4-1	TRBJ2-5	CASSPSPAPGETQYF	TGCGCCAGCAGCCCAAGCCCGGCCCCCGGGGAGACCCAGTACTTC
.	.	TRBV7-9	TRBJ2-7	CASSLVDEQYF	TGTGCCAGCAGCTTGGTCGACGAGCAGTACTTC
.	.	TRBV7-3	TRBJ2-5	CASSTSGAKETQYF	TGTGCCAGCAGCACCTCCGGGGCAAAGGAGACCCAGTACTTC
once	.	TRBV6-5	TRBJ2-6	CASSYSGNSGANVLTF	TGTGCCAGCAGTTACTCGGGTAACTCTGGGGCCAACGTCCTGACTTTC
.	.	TRBV25-1	TRBJ2-3	CVSSELGKNTQYF	TGTGTCAGCAGTGAATTAGGGAAGAATACGCAGTATTTT
.	.	TRBV19	TRBJ1-1	CASSPQRGAGTEAFF	TGTGCCAGTAGTCCCCAACGGGGGGCTGGCACTGAAGCTTTCTTT
.	TRBD1	TRBV27	TRBJ1-1	CASSSIPGGGGTEAFF	TGTGCCAGCAGTTCCATCCCAGGGGGCGGCGGCACTGAAGCTTTCTTT
.	TRBD2	TRBV7-2	TRBJ2-1	CASSVLSRGVTYNEQFF	TGTGCCAGCAGCGTACTATCCCGGGGGGTAACCTACAATGAGCAGTTCTTC
.	TRBD1	TRBV4-1	TRBJ1-2	CASSSRTGLAYGYTF	TGCGCCAGCAGCTCCCGGACAGGGCTGGCCTATGGCTACACCTTC
once	.	TRBV5-1	TRBJ1-4	CASSRNRDYEKLFF	TGCGCCAGCAGCAGAAACAGGGATTATGAAAAACTGTTTTTT
.	.	TRBV7-2	TRBJ1-4	CASRGGAGNNNEKLFF	TGTGCCAGCAGGGGTGGAGCGGGGAATAATAATGAAAAACTGTTTTTT
.	.	TRBV7-9	TRBJ2-7	CASSLAPVGEQYF	TGTGCCAGCAGCTTAGCTCCGGTTGGAGAGCAGTACTTC
.	TRBD1	TRBV7-3	TRBJ2-2	CASSLKAGTGGTGELFF	TGTGCCAGCAGCCTAAAGGCAGGGACAGGGGGCACCGGGGAGCTGTTTTTT
.	.	TRBV11-2	TRBJ2-7	CASSLDSLGVYEQYF	TGTGCCAGCAGCTTAGATAGTCTGGGCGTTTACGAGCAGTACTTC
.	.	TRBV27	TRBJ1-4	CASRNEGATNEKLFF	TGTGCCAGCAGAAACGAAGGAGCAACTAATGAAAAACTGTTTTTT
.	.	TRBV13	TRBJ2-3	CASSLSQGGDTQYF	TGTGCCAGCAGCCTCTCCCAAGGCGGAGATACGCAGTATTTT
.	TRBD1	TRBV7-8	TRBJ1-5	CASSLGQVNQPQHF	TGTGCCAGCAGCTTGGGACAGGTTAATCAGCCCCAGCATTTT
once	TRBD2	TRBV25-1	TRBJ2-3	CASSVRTSGRSDTQYF	TGTGCCAGCAGTGTTAGGACTAGCGGGAGATCGGATACGCAGTATTTT
.	.	TRBV19	TRBJ1-1	CASSIDNGRVEAFF	TGTGCCAGTAGTATAGATAACGGCCGCGTTGAAGCTTTCTTT
.	.	TRBV27	TRBJ1-5	CASSHVDGNQPQHF	TGTGCCAGCAGTCACGTGGACGGAAATCAGCCCCAGCATTTT
.	.	TRBV18	TRBJ2-5	CASSPPEVLQTQYF	TGTGCCAGCTCACCACCGGAAGTTCTACAAACCCAGTACTTC
.	.	TRBV5-6	TRBJ2-5	CASSFSETQYF	TGTGCCAGCAGCTTTTCAGAGACCCAGTACTTC
.	TRBD1	TRBV5-1	TRBJ2-3	CASSFSPGGTGTDTQYF	TGCGCCAGCAGCTTCTCCCCAGGCGGGACAGGGACAGATACGCAGTATTTT
.	.	TRBV7-2	TRBJ2-7	CASSGTPPYEQYF	TGTGCCTCCTCCGGGACCCCTCCCTACGAGCAGTACTTC
.	.	TRBV28	TRBJ1-2	CASTRGITKGFNYGYTF	TGTGCCAGCACGAGGGGGATTACAAAAGGTTTTAACTATGGCTACACCTTC
.	.	TRBV4-2	TRBJ1-5	CASSQDSPRASNQPQHF	TGTGCCAGCAGCCAAGATTCACCTCGGGCGAGCAATCAGCCCCAGCATTTT
.	TRBD2	TRBV19	TRBJ2-7	CASSPLGGYSRYF	TGTGCCAGTAGTCCGTTGGGAGGGTATAGTCGGTACTTC
.	.	TRBV19	TRBJ1-2	CASEASDYGYTF	TGTGCCAGCGAGGCCTCGGACTATGGCTACACCTTC
.	TRBD1	TRBV11-2	TRBJ1-5	CASSHGQGSNQPQHF	TGTGCCAGCAGCCACGGACAGGGTAGCAATCAGCCCCAGCATTTT
.	TRBD1	TRBV5-5	TRBJ2-7	CASSLGATGAIEQYF	TGTGCCAGCAGCTTGGGCGCGACAGGGGCCATCGAGCAGTACTTC
once	.	TRBV4-3	TRBJ2-2	CASSQDLGGYRGELFF	TGCGCCAGCAGCCAAGATTTAGGGGGGTATCGCGGGGAGCTGTTTTTT
few	.	TRBV7-9	TRBJ1-1	CASSFQAEAFF	TGTGCCAGCAGCTTTCAGGCTGAAGCTTTCTTT
.	TRBD2	TRBV4-3	TRBJ2-1	CASSQVYSSGAYNEQFF	TGCGCCAGCAGCCAAGTCTATTCTAGCGGGGCCTACAATGAGCAGTTCTTC
.	.	TRBV7-9	TRBJ1-2	CASTRSGSYTF	TGTGCCAGCACCCGCTCAGGTAGCTACACCTTC
.	.	TRBV7-3	TRBJ2-5	CASSLSRDTEETQYF	TGTGCCAGCAGCTTGAGCCGGGACACGGAAGAGACCCAGTACTTC
.	.	TRBV10-1	TRBJ2-5	CASSQTGPQETQYF	TGCGCCAGCAGTCAAACAGGGCCTCAAGAGACCCAGTACTTC
.	.	TRBV5-1	TRBJ1-3	CASSLEGPSAGNTIYF	TGCGCCAGCAGCTTGGAAGGACCGTCGGCTGGAAACACCATATATTTT
.	.	TRBV19	TRBJ1-1	CASSIGGQNTEAFF	TGTGCCAGTAGTATAGGAGGACAAAACACTGAAGCTTTCTTT